What follows describes a single TCR beta chain. The data were taken from a study of beta chain features in type 1 diabetes. Sequencing targeted expressed TCRB transcripts, as all isolated RNA had been reverse transcribed. Sequencing was performed with immunoSEQ multiplex PCR; in TCRdb, only in-frame clones are kept and a portion is missing. The sample lists 680,000 or so clones, around 16% occurring once. CDR3 length equals 13 residues. Trimming stripped 7 bases from V and 4 bases from J, with 13 bases between. Germline V lookup: CDR1 MNHEY, CDR2 SVGAGI. This chain links TRBV6-5 with TRBJ1-1, with D unresolved. Sequencing was done on a sample of naive CD4+ T cells from blood. This clonotype was obtained from a man between 18 and 29 years old in good health. The CDR3 bases are TGTGCCAGCACCCTCGGGCAGAGCACTGAAGCTTTCTTT. Its translation: CASTLGQSTEAFF.